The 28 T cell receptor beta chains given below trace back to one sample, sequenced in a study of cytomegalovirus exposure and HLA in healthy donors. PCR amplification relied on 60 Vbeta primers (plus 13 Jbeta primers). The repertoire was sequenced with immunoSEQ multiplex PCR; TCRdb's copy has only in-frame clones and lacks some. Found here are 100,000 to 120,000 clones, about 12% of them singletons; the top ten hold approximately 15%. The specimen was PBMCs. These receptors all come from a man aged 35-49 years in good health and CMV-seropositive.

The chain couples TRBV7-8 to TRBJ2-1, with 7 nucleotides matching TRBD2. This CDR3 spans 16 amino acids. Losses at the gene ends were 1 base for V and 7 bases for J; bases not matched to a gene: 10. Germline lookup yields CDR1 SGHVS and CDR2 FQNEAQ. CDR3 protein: CASSLVGSGDQNEQFF. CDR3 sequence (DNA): TGTGCCAGCAGCTTAGTCGGGAGCGGGGACCAAAATGAGCAGTTCTTC.

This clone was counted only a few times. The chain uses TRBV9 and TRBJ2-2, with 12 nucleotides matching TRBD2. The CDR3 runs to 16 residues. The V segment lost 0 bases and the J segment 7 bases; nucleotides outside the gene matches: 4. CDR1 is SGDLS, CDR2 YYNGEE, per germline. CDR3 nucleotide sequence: TGTGCCAGCAGCGTAGATACTAGCGGGAGGATCGGGGAGCTGTTTTTT. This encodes CASSVDTSGRIGELFF.

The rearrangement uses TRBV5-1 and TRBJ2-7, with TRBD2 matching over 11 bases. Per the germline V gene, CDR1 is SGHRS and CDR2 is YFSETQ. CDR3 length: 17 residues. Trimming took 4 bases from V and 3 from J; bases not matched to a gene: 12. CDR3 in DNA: TGCGCCAGCAGCGCGACAGATCCCGGGACTAGCGGCTACGAGCAGTACTTC. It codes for CASSATDPGTSGYEQYF.

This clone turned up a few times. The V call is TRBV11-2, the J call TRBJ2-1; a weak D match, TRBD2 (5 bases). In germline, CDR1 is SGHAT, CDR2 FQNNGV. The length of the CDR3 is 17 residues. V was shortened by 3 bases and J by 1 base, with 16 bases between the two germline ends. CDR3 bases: TGTGCCAGCAGCTTCTCCGTCGGCGGGTTTTCCTACAATGAGCAGTTCTTC. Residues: CASSFSVGGFSYNEQFF.

CDR3 protein: CASSQGVGGTTYSGRITDTQYF. CDR3 DNA sequence: TGCGCCAGCAGCCAAGGGGTAGGGGGGACTACCTATAGCGGGAGGATCACAGATACGCAGTATTTT. This chain connects TRBV4-3 to TRBJ2-3, with 10 nucleotides matching TRBD2. Trimming removed 1 base from V and 2 bases from J; junction bases left unmatched: 21. The CDR3 has 22 amino acids. The germline CDR1 and CDR2 sequences are LGHNA and YSLEER.

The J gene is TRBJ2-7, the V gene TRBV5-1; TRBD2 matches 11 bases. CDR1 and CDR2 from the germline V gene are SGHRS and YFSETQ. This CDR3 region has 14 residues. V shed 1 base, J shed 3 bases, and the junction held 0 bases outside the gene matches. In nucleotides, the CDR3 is TGCGCCAGCAGCTTGACTAGCGGGAGCTACGAGCAGTACTTC. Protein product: CASSLTSGSYEQYF.

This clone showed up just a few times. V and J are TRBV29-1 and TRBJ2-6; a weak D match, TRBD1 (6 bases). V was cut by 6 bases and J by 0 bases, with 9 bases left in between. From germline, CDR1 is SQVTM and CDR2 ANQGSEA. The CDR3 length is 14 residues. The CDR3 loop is CSVRTVSGANVLTF. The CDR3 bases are TGCAGCGTCAGGACAGTCTCTGGGGCCAACGTCCTGACTTTC.

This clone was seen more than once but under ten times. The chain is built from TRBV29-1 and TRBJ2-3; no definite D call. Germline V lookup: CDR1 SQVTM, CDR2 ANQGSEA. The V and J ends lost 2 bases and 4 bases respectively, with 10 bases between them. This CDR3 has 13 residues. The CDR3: CSVERSEADTQYF. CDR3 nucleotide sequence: TGCAGCGTTGAACGGTCAGAGGCAGATACGCAGTATTTT.

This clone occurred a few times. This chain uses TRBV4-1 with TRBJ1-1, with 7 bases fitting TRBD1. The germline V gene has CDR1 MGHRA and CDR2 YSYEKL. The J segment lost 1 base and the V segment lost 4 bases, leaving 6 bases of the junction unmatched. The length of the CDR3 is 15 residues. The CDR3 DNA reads TGCGCCAGCAGCCCTATACAGGGGAAGAACACTGAAGCTTTCTTT. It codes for CASSPIQGKNTEAFF.

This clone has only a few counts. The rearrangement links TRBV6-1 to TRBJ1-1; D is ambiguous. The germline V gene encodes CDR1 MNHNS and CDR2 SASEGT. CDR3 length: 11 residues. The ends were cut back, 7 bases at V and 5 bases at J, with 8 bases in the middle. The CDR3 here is CASIGGTEAFF. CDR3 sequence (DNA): TGTGCCAGCATAGGAGGAACTGAAGCTTTCTTT.

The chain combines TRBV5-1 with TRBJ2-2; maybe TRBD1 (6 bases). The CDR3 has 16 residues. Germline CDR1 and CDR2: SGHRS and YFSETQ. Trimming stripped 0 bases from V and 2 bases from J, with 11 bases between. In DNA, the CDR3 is TGCGCCAGCAGCTTGGTCGGGACATATAACACCGGGGAGCTGTTTTTT. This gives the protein CASSLVGTYNTGELFF.

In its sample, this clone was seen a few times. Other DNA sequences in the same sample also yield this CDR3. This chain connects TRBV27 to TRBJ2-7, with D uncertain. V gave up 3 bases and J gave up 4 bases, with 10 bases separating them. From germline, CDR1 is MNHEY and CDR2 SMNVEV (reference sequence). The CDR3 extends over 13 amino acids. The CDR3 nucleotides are TGTGCCAGCAGTTTGTCACTTACTTACGAGCAGTACTTC. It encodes CASSLSLTYEQYF.

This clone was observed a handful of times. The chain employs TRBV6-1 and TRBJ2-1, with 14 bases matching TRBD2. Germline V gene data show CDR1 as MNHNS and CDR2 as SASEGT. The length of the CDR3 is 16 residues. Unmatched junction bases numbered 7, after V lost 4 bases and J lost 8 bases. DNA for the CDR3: TGTGCCAGCAGTGGGGGACTAGCGGGAGTTGTCGATGAGCAGTTCTTC. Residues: CASSGGLAGVVDEQFF.

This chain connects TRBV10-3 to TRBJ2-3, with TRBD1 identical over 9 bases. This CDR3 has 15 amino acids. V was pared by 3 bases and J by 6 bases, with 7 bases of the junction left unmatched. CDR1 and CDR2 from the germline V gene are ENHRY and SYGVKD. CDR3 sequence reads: CAISEQDRGRDTQYF. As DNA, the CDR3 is TGTGCCATCAGTGAACAGGACAGGGGAAGGGATACGCAGTATTTT.

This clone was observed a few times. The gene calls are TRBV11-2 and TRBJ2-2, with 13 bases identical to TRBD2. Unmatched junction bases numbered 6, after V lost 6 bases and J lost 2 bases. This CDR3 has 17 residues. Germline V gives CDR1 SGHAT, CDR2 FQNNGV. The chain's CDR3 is CASRPGLAGPNTGELFF. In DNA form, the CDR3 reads TGTGCCAGCAGACCGGGACTAGCGGGACCAAACACCGGGGAGCTGTTTTTT.

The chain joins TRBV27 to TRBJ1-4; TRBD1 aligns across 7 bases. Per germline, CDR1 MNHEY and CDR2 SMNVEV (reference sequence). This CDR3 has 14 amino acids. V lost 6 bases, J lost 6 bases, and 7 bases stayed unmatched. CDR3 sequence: CASRLRQGDEKLFF. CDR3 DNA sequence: TGTGCCAGCAGATTGAGACAGGGCGATGAAAAACTGTTTTTT. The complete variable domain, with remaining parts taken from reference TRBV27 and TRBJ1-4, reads EAQVTQNPRYLITVTGKKLTVTCSQNMNHEYMSWYRQDPGLGLRQIYYSMNVEVTDKGDVPEGYKVSRKEKRNFPLILESPSPNQTSLYFCASRLRQGDEKLFFGSGTQLSVL.

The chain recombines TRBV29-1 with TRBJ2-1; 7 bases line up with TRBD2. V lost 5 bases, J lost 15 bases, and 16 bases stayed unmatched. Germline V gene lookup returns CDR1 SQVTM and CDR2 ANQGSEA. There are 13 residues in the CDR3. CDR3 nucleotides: TGCAGCGTTCGAGGCGGCGGGAGCCTTGGGCGGTTCTTC. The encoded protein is CSVRGGGSLGRFF.

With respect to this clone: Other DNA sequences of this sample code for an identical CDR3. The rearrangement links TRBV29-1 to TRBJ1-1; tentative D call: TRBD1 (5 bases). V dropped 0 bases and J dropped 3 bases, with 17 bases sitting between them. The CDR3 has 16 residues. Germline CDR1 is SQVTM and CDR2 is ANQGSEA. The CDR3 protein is CSVEDVGGPVDTEAFF. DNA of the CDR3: TGCAGCGTTGAAGATGTCGGGGGACCTGTGGACACTGAAGCTTTCTTT.

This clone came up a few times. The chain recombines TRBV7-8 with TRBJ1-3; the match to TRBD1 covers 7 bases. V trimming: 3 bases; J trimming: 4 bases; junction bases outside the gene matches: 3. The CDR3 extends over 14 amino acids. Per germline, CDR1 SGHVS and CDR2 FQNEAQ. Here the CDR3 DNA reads TGTGCCAGCAGCTTTACAGGGGAGGGAAACACCATATATTTT. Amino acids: CASSFTGEGNTIYF.

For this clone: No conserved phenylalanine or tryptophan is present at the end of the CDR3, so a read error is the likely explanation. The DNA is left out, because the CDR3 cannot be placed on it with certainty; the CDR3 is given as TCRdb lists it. The CDR3 spells CAWSSTGQPKHL. The chain is built from TRBV30 and TRBJ1-5; the table names TRBD1, a call not compared with the DNA. Germline V gives CDR1 GTSNPN, CDR2 SVGIG (reference sequence). A total of 12 residues make up the CDR3, ends included.

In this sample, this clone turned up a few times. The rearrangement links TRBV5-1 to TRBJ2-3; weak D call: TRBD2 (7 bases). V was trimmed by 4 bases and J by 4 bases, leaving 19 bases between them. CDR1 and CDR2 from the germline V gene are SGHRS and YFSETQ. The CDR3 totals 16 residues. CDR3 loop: CASSIGGGGNPDTQYF. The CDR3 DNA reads TGCGCCAGCAGCATTGGGGGAGGGGGGAATCCAGATACGCAGTATTTT.

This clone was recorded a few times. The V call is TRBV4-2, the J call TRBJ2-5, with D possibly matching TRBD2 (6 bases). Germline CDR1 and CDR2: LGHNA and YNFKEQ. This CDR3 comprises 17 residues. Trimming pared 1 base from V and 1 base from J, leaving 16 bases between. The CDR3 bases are TGTGCCAGCAGCCAAGTCGGAGGGTCCTCCGCCCAAGAGACCCAGTACTTC. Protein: CASSQVGGSSAQETQYF.

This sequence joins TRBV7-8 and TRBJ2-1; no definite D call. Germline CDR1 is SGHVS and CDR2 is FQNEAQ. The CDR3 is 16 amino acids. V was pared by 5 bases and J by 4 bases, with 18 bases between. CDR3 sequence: CASSEPASLRYNEQFF. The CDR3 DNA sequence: TGTGCCAGCAGCGAACCAGCAAGCTTGAGGTACAATGAGCAGTTCTTC.

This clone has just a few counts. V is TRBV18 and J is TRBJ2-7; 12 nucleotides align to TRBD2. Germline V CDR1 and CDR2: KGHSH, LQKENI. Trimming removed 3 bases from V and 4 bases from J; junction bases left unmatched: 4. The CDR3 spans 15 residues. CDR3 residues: CASSPLAGGPYEQYF. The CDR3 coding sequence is TGTGCCAGCTCACCTCTAGCGGGAGGGCCGTACGAGCAGTACTTC.

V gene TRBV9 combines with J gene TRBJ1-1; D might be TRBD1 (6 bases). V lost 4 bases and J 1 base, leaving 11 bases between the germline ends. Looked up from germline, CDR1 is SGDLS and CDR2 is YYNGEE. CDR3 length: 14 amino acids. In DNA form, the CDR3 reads TGTGCCAGCAGCCTCGGACAGACGAACACTGAAGCTTTCTTT. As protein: CASSLGQTNTEAFF.

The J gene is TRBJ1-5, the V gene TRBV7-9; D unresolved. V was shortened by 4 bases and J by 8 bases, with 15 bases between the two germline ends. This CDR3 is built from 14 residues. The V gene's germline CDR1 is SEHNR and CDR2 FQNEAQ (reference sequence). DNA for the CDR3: TGTGCCAGCAGCTGGAGCGGTGGGGATGAGCCCCAGCATTTT. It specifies CASSWSGGDEPQHF.

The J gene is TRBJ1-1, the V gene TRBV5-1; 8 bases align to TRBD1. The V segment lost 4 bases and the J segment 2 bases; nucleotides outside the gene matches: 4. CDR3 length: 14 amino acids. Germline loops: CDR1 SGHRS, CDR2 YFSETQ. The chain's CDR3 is CASSPDRGNTEAFF. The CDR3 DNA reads TGCGCCAGCAGCCCCGACAGGGGTAACACTGAAGCTTTCTTT.

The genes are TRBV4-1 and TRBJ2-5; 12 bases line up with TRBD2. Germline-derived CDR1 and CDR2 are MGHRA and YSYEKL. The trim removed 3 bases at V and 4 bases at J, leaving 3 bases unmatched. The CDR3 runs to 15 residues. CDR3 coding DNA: TGCGCCAGCAGCCAGTCGGGACTAGCGGGAGAGACCCAGTACTTC. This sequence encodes CASSQSGLAGETQYF.